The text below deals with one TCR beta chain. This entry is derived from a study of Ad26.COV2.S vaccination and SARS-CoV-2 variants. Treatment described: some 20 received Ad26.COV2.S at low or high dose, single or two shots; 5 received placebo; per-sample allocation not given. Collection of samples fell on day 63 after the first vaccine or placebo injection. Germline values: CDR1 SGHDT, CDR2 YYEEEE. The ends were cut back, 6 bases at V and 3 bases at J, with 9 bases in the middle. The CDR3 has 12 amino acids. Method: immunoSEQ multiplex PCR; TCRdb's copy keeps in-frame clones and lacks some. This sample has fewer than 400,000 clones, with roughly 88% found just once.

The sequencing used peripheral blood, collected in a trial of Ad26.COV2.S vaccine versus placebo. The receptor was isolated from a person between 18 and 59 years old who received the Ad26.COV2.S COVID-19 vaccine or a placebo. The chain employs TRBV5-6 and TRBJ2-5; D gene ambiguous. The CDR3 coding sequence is TGTGCCAGCAACCGACCAGAAGAGACCCAGTACTTC. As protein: CASNRPEETQYF.